The 22 T cell receptor beta chains below come from one sample, sequenced in a study of cytomegalovirus exposure and HLA in healthy donors. 60 Vbeta and 13 Jbeta primers were used in PCR. Assay used: immunoSEQ multiplex PCR; TCRdb lists only in-frame clones, some missing. The table includes about 120,000 clones, 75% to 80% detected once. Input material: PBMCs. The receptors originated from a young woman in good health and CMV-seropositive.

V is TRBV30 and J is TRBJ2-1; TRBD2 might be the D (7 bases). The CDR3 extends over 15 amino acids. Germline V gene sequence: CDR1 GTSNPN, CDR2 SVGIG (reference sequence). V was pared by 1 base and J by 8 bases, with 18 bases between. The CDR3 loop is CAWSGGGANQYEQFF. The CDR3 coding sequence is TGTGCCTGGAGTGGAGGGGGGGCCAACCAGTATGAGCAGTTCTTC.

The V gene is TRBV2, the J gene TRBJ2-5; 11 positions agree with TRBD2. There are 14 residues in the CDR3. From germline, CDR1 is SNHLY and CDR2 FYNNEI. The trim removed 6 bases at V and 7 bases at J, leaving 7 bases unmatched. This chain's CDR3 is CASRPGLAEGTQYF. The CDR3 bases are TGTGCCAGCAGACCGGGACTAGCGGAGGGGACCCAGTACTTC.

The CDR3 protein is CASGSNRDYGYTF. The DNA for the CDR3 is TGTGCTAGTGGTTCCAACAGGGACTATGGCTACACCTTC. The V and J genes are TRBV12-5 and TRBJ1-2; possibly TRBD1 for D (6 bases). This CDR3 spans 13 amino acids. The V end lost 4 bases, the J end lost 3 bases, and 9 bases lay between the germline ends. From germline, CDR1 is LGHNT and CDR2 FRNRAP.

This chain connects TRBV4-1 to TRBJ2-3, with 8 nucleotides matching TRBD1. The CDR3 totals 15 residues. V was clipped by 4 bases and J by 1 base; unmatched bases: 4. Germline CDR1 and CDR2: MGHRA and YSYEKL. CDR3 bases: TGCGCCAGCAGCCTGCCAGGGGGCCGCACAGATACGCAGTATTTT. This sequence encodes CASSLPGGRTDTQYF.

The chain is built from TRBV7-3 and TRBJ2-3; 10 nucleotides agree with TRBD2. The V and J ends lost 1 base and 2 bases, in that order; junction bases with no gene match: 6. The CDR3 covers 17 residues. Germline-derived CDR1 and CDR2 are SGHTA and FQGTGA. The CDR3 DNA follows: TGTGCCAGCAGCTTAAAGGCTAGCGGGGGAACCACAGATACGCAGTATTTT. Its protein is CASSLKASGGTTDTQYF.

The V call is TRBV5-1, the J call TRBJ2-4; possible D gene TRBD1, 6 bases. The length of the CDR3 is 16 residues. The V end lost 4 bases, the J end lost 0 bases, and 14 bases lay between the germline ends. Germline lookup yields CDR1 SGHRS and CDR2 YFSETQ. CDR3: CASSLGTYLAKNIQYF. As DNA, the CDR3 is TGCGCCAGCAGCCTTGGGACATACTTAGCCAAAAACATTCAGTACTTC.

The rearrangement joins TRBV30 to TRBJ2-5; perhaps TRBD2 as D (6 bases). Germline CDR1 GTSNPN, CDR2 SVGIG (reference sequence). V was pared by 3 bases and J by 4 bases, with 15 bases between. This CDR3 region has 14 residues. This CDR3 reads CAWSAGTPGETQYF. For the CDR3, the DNA is TGTGCCTGGAGCGCCGGGACTCCAGGAGAGACCCAGTACTTC.

The chain combines TRBV5-6 with TRBJ2-5; the match to TRBD1 covers 7 bases. This CDR3 contains 17 residues. V lost 5 bases to trimming and J lost 0 bases; unmatched junction nucleotides: 13. Germline lookup yields CDR1 SGHDT and CDR2 YYEEEE. CDR3 in DNA: TGTGCCAGCAGTCAACAGGGGCATGGGACGGACCAAGAGACCCAGTACTTC. Translated: CASSQQGHGTDQETQYF.

This clone showed up just a few times. This chain links TRBV6-1 with TRBJ2-5, with 7 bases matching TRBD1. Per the germline V gene, CDR1 is MNHNS and CDR2 is SASEGT. The V and J ends lost 4 bases and 11 bases, in that order; junction bases with no gene match: 10. The CDR3 consists of 13 residues. CDR3 in amino acids: CASSGRRGGQQYF. As DNA, the CDR3 is TGTGCCAGCAGTGGTCGGCGAGGGGGCCAGCAGTACTTC.

The chain joins TRBV6-1 to TRBJ1-2; D is unclear. The germline CDR1 and CDR2 sequences are MNHNS and SASEGT. The V end lost 1 base, the J end lost 4 bases, and 13 bases lay between the germline ends. This CDR3 is built from 15 residues. DNA of the CDR3: TGTGCCAGCAGTGAAGGGAAGGCCGGGTCCTATGGCTACACCTTC. Translating it yields CASSEGKAGSYGYTF.

With respect to this clone: At one boundary the junction diverges from the germline segment, which might be a read error. Other DNA variants within this sample encode the same CDR3. The J gene is TRBJ2-1, the V gene TRBV7-7, with 14 bases matching TRBD2. Germline V lookup: CDR1 SSHAT, CDR2 FNYEAQ (reference sequence). The CDR3 is 16 residues long. This CDR3 reads CASSPTSGGVPNEQFF. For the CDR3, the DNA is TGTGCCAGCAGCCCGACTAGCGGGGGGGTTCCCAATGAGCAATTCTTC.

V is TRBV18 and J is TRBJ1-1, with no clear D. The germline V gene encodes CDR1 KGHSH and CDR2 LQKENI. Trimming removed 6 bases at V and 11 bases at J, with 13 bases between. CDR3 length equals 11 residues. The CDR3 sequence is CASSHRGDAFF. The CDR3 DNA sequence: TGTGCCAGCTCCCATCGCGGGGATGCTTTCTTT. Filled out from reference TRBV18 and TRBJ1-1, the complete variable domain reads NAGVMQNPRHLVRRRGQEARLRCSPMKGHSHVYWYRQLPEEGLKFMVYLQKENIIDESGMPKERFSAEFPKEGPSILRIQQVVRGDSAAYFCASSHRGDAFFGQGTRLTVV.

This clone was counted only a few times. The rearrangement uses TRBV4-2 and TRBJ2-5; TRBD2 matches at 9 bases. V gave up 1 base and J gave up 5 bases; unmatched junction bases: 8. The CDR3 has 16 amino acids. Germline V CDR1 and CDR2: LGHNA, YNFKEQ. In DNA, the CDR3 is TGTGCCAGCAGCCAAGGAGGAGCGGGGGGTGGTGAGACCCAGTACTTC. This codes for CASSQGGAGGGETQYF.

The gene calls are TRBV6-5 and TRBJ1-6; no clear D. The CDR3 contains 16 residues. V was shortened by 2 bases and J by 0 bases, with 8 bases between the two germline ends. Germline loops: CDR1 MNHEY, CDR2 SVGAGI. CDR3 nucleotide sequence: TGTGCCAGCAGTTACCTCCCCAGCTCCTATAATTCACCCCTCCACTTT. It translates to CASSYLPSSYNSPLHF.

This clone was recorded a few times. Other nucleotide sequences in the sample specify the same CDR3. The chain couples TRBV19 to TRBJ1-1, with 8 bases aligning to TRBD1. The germline gives CDR1 LNHDA, CDR2 SQIVND (reference sequence). The CDR3 totals 14 residues. Trimming removed 3 bases from V and 2 bases from J; junction bases left unmatched: 2. CDR3 region: CASSIGTGNTEAFF. Here the CDR3 DNA reads TGTGCCAGTAGTATCGGGACAGGTAACACTGAAGCTTTCTTT.

This chain connects TRBV19 to TRBJ1-5; TRBD1 agrees at 7 bases. CDR1 is LNHDA, CDR2 SQIVND, per germline (reference sequence). The junction had 14 bases not matched to a gene; V was cut back by 6 bases and J by 6 bases. The CDR3 spans 16 residues. CDR3 bases: TGTGCCAGTAGGATTACAGGGGTGGGCCCAGGTCAGCCCCAGCATTTT. Translating gives CASRITGVGPGQPQHF.

The chain recombines TRBV11-3 with TRBJ2-2; maybe TRBD2 (5 bases). The length of the CDR3 is 16 residues. V was trimmed by 2 bases and J by 0 bases, leaving 10 bases between them. The germline V gene encodes CDR1 SGHNT and CDR2 YENEEA. The CDR3 spells CASSLYGGSNTGELFF. CDR3 DNA sequence: TGTGCCAGCAGCTTATATGGAGGATCGAACACCGGGGAGCTGTTTTTT.

The chain couples TRBV27 to TRBJ2-1; the D is unclear. There are 12 residues in the CDR3. CDR1 is MNHEY and CDR2 is SMNVEV in the germline V gene (reference sequence). V gave up 10 bases and J gave up 6 bases, with 13 bases separating them. The CDR3 region has the DNA TGTGCCACCTCGTGGTCGGGCAATGAGCAGTTCTTC. Its protein is CATSWSGNEQFF.

The rearrangement joins TRBV5-4 to TRBJ1-2, with unresolved D. This CDR3 has 14 residues. In germline, CDR1 is SGHNT, CDR2 YYREEE (reference sequence). Trimming pared 4 bases from V and 2 bases from J, leaving 12 bases between. The chain's CDR3 is CASSPGGGNYGYTF. In DNA form, the CDR3 reads TGTGCCAGCAGCCCTGGTGGAGGAAACTATGGCTACACCTTC.

This chain links TRBV19 with TRBJ1-2, with TRBD1 matching 10 bases. Germline V gene data show CDR1 as LNHDA and CDR2 as SQIVND (reference sequence). V shed 2 bases, J shed 6 bases, and the junction held 9 bases outside the gene matches. The length of the CDR3 is 16 residues. In nucleotides, the CDR3 is TGTGCCAGTAGTATACTCCGGACAGGGGGGTTGGATGGCTACACCTTC. This translates into CASSILRTGGLDGYTF.

J is TRBJ2-3 and V is TRBV5-1; a weak D match, TRBD2 (6 bases). V shed 5 bases and J shed 4 bases, with 17 bases lying between them. This CDR3 is built from 15 residues. CDR1 is SGHRS and CDR2 is YFSETQ in the germline V gene. In DNA form, the CDR3 reads TGCGCCAGCAGTCTTACGGGATCGGGGGCAGATACGCAGTATTTT. It specifies CASSLTGSGADTQYF.

J is TRBJ1-2 and V is TRBV4-2; perhaps TRBD1 as D (5 bases). Germline V gives CDR1 LGHNA, CDR2 YNFKEQ. With 1 base removed from V and 3 bases from J, the gap between germline ends came to 12 bases. The CDR3 runs 15 residues. The CDR3 protein is CASSQVGGGDYGYTF. The CDR3 DNA sequence: TGTGCCAGCAGCCAAGTGGGAGGAGGGGACTATGGCTACACCTTC.